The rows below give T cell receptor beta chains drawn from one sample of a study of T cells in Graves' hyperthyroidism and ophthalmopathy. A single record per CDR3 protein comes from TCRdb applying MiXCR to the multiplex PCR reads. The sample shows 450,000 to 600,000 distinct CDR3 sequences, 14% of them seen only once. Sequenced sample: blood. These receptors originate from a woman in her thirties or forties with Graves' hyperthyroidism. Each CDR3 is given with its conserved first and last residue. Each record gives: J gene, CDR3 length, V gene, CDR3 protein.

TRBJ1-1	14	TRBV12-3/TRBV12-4	CASSLGNQDTEAFF
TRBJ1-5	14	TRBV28	CASSGQGRGQPQHF
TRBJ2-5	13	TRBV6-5	CASSYSDQETQYF
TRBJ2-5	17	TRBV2	CASRPGRAVNFQETQYF
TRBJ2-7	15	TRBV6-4	CASSDLAKFSYEQYF
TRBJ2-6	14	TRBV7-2	CASSLTFGANVLTF
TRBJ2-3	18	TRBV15	CATSGAIGSSGGTDTQYF
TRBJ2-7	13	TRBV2	CASIPGQVHEQYF
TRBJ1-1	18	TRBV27	CASRTWGTGGTRDTEAFF
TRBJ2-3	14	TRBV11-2	CASSFSGGTDTQYF
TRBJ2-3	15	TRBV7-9	CASSRPSGRGDTQYF
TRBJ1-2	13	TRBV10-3	CAISELSGRGYTF
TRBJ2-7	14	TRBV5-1	CASSPGDRGYEQYF
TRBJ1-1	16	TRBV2	CASSPGTGYMNTEAFF
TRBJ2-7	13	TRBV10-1	CARSGQSTGEQYF
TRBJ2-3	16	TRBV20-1	CSASPVGVMSTDTQYF
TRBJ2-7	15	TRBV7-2	CASSSGPGAGPEQYF
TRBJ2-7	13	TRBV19	CASSGPSYFEQYF
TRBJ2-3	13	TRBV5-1	CASSVAGADTQYF
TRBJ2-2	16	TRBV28	CASSSTPQRLTGELFF
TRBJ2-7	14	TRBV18	CASSLKTGVNEQYF
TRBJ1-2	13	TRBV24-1	CATSVGERSGYTF
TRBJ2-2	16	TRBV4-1	CASSQATGGISGELFF
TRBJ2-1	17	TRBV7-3	CASRLAGGSLSYNEQFF
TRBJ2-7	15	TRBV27	CASRLALARGAGQYF
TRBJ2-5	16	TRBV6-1	CASAEASGRVGGTQYF
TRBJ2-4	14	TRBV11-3	CASSLYQDGNIQYF
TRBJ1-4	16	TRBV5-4	CASSSKQGAGNEKLFF
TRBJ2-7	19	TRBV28	CASSSTSGGGRRLSYEQYF
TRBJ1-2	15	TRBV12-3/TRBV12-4	CASTSGTGRDYGYTF
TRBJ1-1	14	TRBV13	CASSLWRMNTEAFF
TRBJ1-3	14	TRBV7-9	CASSPRTAGNTIYF
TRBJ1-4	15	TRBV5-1	CASSVGSTTNEKLFF
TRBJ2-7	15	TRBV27	CASSPQALAIYEQYF
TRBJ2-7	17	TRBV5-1	CASSLVSRQGSTYEQYF
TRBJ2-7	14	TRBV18	CASSPRGGPYEQYF
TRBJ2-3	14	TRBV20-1	CSAPTSGGTDTQYF
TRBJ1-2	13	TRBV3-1	CASSQAQNYGYTF
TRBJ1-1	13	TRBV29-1	CSVERDGSREAFF
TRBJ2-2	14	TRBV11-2	CASSLGGLYGELFF
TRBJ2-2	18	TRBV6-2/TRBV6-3	CASSYSMREGPNTGELFF
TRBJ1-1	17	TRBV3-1	CASSQNRRGGLNTEAFF
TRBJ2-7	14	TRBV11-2	CASSSGQGSDKQYF
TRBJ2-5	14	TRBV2	CASSEFSEYETQYF
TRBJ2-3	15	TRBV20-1	CSLTSGRDSTDTQYF
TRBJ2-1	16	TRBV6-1	CASSMERESSYNEQFF
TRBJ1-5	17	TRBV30	CAWSGDRGAVSNQPQHF
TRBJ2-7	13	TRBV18	CASSRREGSEQYF
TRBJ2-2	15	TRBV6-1	CASFSTSGLTGELFF
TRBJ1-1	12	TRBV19	CASCRGSTEAFF
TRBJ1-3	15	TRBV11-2	CASSEFPTGRNTIYF
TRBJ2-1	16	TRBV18	CASSPASGNSYNEQFF
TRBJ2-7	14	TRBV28	CASTRDRGRYEQYF
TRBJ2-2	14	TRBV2	CASSPRADTGELFF
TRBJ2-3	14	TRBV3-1	CASSASSGTDTQYF
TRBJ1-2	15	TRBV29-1	CSVEDTQGSNYGYTF
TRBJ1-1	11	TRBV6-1	CASSVTGLAFF
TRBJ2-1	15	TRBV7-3	CASSPLAGRGNEQFF